This TCR beta chain originates from a study of blood T cell repertoires in COVID-19. Produced via immunoSEQ multiplex PCR; TCRdb's table is partial and in-frame only. The sample has roughly 72,000 clones, 75% to 90% seen once. Germline values: CDR1 KGHDR, CDR2 SFDVKD. This CDR3 is built from 14 residues. The V and J ends lost 3 bases and 4 bases respectively, with 11 bases between them. The specimen sequenced was peripheral blood. The chain has TRBV24-1 and TRBJ2-5; tentative D call: TRBD1 (7 bases). This receptor was obtained from a man between 70 and 80 years old who had recovered from COVID-19. The CDR3 region is CATSDGTAGETQYF. In DNA form, the CDR3 reads TGTGCCACCAGTGATGGGACAGCGGGAGAGACCCAGTACTTC.